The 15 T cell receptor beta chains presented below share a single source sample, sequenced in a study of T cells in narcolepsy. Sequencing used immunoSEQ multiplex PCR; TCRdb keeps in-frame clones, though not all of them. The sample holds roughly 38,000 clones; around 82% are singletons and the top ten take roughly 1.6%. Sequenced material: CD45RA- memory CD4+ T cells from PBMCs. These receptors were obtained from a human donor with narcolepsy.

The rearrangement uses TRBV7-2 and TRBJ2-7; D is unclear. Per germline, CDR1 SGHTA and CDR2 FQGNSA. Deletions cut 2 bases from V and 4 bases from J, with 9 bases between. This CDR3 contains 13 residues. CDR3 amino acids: CASSLLGQYEQYF. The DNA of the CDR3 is TGTGCCAGCAGCTTACTAGGCCAGTACGAGCAGTACTTC. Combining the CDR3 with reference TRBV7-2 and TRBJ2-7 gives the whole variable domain GAGVSQSPSNKVTEKGKDVELRCDPISGHTALYWYRQSLGQGLEFLIYFQGNSAPDKSGLPSDRFSAERTGGSVSTLTIQRTQQEDSAVYLCASSLLGQYEQYFGPGTRLTVT.

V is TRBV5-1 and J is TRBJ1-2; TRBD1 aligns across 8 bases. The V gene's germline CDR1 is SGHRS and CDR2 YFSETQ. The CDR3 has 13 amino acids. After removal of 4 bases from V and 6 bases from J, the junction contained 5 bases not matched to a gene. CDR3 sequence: CASSPWTGNGYTF. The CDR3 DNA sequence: TGCGCCAGCAGCCCCTGGACAGGGAATGGCTACACCTTC.

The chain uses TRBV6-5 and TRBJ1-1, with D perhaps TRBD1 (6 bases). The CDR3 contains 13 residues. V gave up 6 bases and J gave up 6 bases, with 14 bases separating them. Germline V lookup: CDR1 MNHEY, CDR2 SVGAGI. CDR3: CASRISGQAEAFF. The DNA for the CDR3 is TGTGCCAGCAGGATATCGGGACAAGCTGAAGCTTTCTTT.

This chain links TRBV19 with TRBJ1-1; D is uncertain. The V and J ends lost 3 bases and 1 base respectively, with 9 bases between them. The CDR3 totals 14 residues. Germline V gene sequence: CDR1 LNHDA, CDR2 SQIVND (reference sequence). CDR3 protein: CASSIRSQNTEAFF. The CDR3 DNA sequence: TGTGCCAGTAGTATTCGCTCGCAGAACACTGAAGCTTTCTTT.

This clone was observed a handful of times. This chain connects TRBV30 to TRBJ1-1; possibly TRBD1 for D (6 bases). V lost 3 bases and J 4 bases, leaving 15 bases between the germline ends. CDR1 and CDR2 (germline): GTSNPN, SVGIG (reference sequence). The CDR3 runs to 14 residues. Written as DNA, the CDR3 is TGTGCCTGGAGCAAAAACAGGGCTGGCACTGAAGCTTTCTTT. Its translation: CAWSKNRAGTEAFF.

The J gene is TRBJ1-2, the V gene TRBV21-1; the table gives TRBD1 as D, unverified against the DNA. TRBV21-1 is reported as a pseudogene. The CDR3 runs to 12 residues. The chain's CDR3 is CASSKEGVGYTF. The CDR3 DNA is TGTGCCAGCAGCAAAGAGGGGGTCGGCTACACCTTC.

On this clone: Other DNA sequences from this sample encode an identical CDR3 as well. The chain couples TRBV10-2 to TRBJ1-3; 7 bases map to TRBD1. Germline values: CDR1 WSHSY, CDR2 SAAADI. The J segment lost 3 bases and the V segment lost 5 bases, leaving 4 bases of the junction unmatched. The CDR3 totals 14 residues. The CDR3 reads CASSRGQDGNTIYF. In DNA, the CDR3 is TGCGCCAGCAGTCGTGGACAGGATGGAAACACCATATATTTT.

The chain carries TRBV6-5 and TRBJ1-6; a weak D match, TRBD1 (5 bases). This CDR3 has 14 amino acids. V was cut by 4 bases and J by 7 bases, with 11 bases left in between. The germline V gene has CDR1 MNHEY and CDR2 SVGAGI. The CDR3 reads CASSLPGPNSPLHF. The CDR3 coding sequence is TGTGCCAGCAGTTTGCCAGGGCCGAATTCACCCCTCCACTTT.

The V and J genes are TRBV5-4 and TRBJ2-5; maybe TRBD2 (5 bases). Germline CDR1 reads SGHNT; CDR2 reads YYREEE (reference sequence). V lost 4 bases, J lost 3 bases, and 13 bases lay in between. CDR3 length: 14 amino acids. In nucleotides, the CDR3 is TGTGCCAGCAGCCCACCAACTAGTAAAGAGACCCAGTACTTC. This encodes CASSPPTSKETQYF.

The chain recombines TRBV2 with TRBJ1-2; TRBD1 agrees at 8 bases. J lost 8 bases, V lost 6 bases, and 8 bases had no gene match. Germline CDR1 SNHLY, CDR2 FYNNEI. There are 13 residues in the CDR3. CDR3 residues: CASRDREGIGYTF. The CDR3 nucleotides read TGTGCCAGCAGGGACAGGGAGGGGATCGGCTACACCTTC.

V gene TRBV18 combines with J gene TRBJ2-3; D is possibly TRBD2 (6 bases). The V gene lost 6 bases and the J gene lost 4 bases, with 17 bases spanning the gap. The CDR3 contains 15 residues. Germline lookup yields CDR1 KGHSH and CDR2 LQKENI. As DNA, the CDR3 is TGTGCCAGCTCCCCGGAGGAGGGTCGCGCAGATACGCAGTATTTT. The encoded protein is CASSPEEGRADTQYF.

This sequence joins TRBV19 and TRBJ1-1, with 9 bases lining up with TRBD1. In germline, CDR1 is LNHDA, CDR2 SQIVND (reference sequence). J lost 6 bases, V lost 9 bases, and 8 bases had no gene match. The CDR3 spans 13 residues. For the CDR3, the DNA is TGTGCCAGCCAACAGGGGGCGCGACCTGAAGCTTTCTTT. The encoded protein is CASQQGARPEAFF.

CDR3 DNA: TGTGCCAGCAGCCAAAATCCGGCTAGCGGGGGGAGAATGCTGCAGTTCTTC. This translates into CASSQNPASGGRMLQFF. V is TRBV4-2 and J is TRBJ2-1; 11 bases agree with TRBD2. This CDR3 has 17 amino acids. With 2 bases clipped from V and 12 bases from J, the junction kept 15 bases outside the gene matches. The germline CDR1 and CDR2 sequences are LGHNA and YNFKEQ.

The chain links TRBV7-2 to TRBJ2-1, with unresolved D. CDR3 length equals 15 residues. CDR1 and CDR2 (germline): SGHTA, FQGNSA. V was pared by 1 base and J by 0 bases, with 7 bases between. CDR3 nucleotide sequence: TGTGCCAGCAGCTTAGAGGGCAACTCCTACAATGAGCAGTTCTTC. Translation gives CASSLEGNSYNEQFF.

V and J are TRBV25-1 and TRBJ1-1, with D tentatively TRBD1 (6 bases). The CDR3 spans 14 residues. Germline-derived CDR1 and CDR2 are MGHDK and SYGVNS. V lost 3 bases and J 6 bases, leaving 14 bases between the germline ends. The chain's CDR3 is CASSDLGGRAEAFF. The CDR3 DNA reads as TGTGCCAGCAGTGACCTGGGGGGGCGGGCTGAAGCTTTCTTT.